This T cell receptor beta chain was captured by sequencing in a study of T cells after yellow fever vaccination. Regarding the study as a whole: The study found a weaker secondary response that peaked faster, day 5 versus 15. The presence of abundant clonotypes contaminating from the bulk population was possible in FACS-sorted repertoires.

This clonotype was detected only a few times. Its antigen is not identified. CDR1 and CDR2 (germline): SGHVS, FQNEAQ. V lost 2 bases, J lost 7 bases, and 12 bases lay in between. CDR3 length equals 14 residues. TCRdb re-derived calls from the 5' RACE reads in MiXCR, one entry per CDR3 protein. The sample has some 300,000 distinct CDR3 sequences, about 10% seen once; the top ten hold 3% to 3.5%. This receptor was identified in a man younger than 35 who received the YFV17D yellow fever vaccine. The V and J genes are TRBV7-8 and TRBJ2-1; D unclear. Here the sequenced sample was CD4+ T cells sorted from PBMCs, taken 5 days after the yellow fever booster vaccination. CDR3 sequence (DNA): TGTGCCAGCAGCTTACGGTCACTCACAAATGAGCAGTTCTTC. Translated, it gives CASSLRSLTNEQFF.